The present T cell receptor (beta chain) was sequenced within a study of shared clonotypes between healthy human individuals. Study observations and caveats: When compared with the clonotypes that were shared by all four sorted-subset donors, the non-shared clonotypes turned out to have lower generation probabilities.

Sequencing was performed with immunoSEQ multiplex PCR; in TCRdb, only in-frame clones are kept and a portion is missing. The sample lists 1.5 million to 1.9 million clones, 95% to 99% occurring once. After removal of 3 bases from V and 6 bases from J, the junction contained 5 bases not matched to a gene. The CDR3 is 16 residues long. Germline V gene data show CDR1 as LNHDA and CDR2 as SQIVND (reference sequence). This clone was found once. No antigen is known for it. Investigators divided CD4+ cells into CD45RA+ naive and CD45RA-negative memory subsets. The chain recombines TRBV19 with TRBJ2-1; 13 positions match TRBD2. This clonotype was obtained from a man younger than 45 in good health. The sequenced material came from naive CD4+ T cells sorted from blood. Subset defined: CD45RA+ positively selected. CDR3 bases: TGTGCCAGTAGTATGCAACTAGCGGGAGGGCCCAATGAGCAGTTCTTC. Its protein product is CASSMQLAGGPNEQFF.